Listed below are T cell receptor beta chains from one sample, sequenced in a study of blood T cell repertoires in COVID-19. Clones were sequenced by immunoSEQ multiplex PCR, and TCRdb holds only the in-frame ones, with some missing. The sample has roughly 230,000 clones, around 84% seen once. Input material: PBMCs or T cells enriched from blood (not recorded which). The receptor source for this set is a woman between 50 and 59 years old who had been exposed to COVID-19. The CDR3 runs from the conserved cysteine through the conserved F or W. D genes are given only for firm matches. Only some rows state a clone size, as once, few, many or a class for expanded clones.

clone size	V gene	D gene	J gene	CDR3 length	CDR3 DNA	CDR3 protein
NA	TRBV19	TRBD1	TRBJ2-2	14	TGTGCCAGTAGTATGGGGACAGGCGCCGGGGAGCTGTTTTTT	CASSMGTGAGELFF
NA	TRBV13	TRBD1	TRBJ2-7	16	TGTGCCAGCAGCTCAGAAAACAGGGGGTTCGGGTACGAGCAGTACTTC	CASSSENRGFGYEQYF
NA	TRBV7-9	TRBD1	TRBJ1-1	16	TGTGCCAGCAGCTCCGCACAGGGGACTTCGAACACTGAAGCTTTCTTT	CASSSAQGTSNTEAFF
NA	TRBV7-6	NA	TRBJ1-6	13	TGTGCCAGCAGCCCAGGACAGAATTCACCCCTCCACTTT	CASSPGQNSPLHF
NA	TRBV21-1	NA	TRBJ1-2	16	TGTGCCAGCAGCAACGCGCTTAGGGGACAGGGTTGTGGCTACACCTTC	CASSNALRGQGCGYTF
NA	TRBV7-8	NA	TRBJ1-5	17	TGTGCCAGCAGCTTAGGGGAACAGGGTTGGGGCAATCAGCCCCAGCATTTT	CASSLGEQGWGNQPQHF
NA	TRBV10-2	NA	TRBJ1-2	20	TGCGCCAGCAGTGAGTCCTCTCTTTACGACTACAGACCGCCTAACTATGGCTACACCTTC	CASSESSLYDYRPPNYGYTF
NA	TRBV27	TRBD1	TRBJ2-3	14	TGTGCCAGCAGTCGGACAGGCAACACAGATACGCAGTATTTT	CASSRTGNTDTQYF
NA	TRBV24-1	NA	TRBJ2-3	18	TGTGCCACCAGTGATTTCCCTTGTAGCTGCTCTAGCACAGATACGCAGTATTTT	CATSDFPCSCSSTDTQYF
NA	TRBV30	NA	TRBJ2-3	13	TGTGCCTTTGGAAGGACAGTCACAGATACGCAGTATTTT	CAFGRTVTDTQYF
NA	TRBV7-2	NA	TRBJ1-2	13	TGTGCCAGCAGCTTACGAGGGCCCGACGGCTACACCTTC	CASSLRGPDGYTF
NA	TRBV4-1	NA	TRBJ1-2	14	TGCGCCAGCAGCCAAGATATCCAGAACTATGGCTACACCTTC	CASSQDIQNYGYTF
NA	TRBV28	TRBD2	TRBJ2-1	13	TGTGCCAGCAAAAGACCCGGGGGGAATGAGCAGTTCTTC	CASKRPGGNEQFF
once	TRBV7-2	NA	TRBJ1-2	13	TGTGCCAGCAGCTTACAGGAATACTATGGCTACACCTTC	CASSLQEYYGYTF
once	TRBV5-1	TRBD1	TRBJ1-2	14	TGCGCCAGCAGCTTCGGGACAGCTAACTATGGCTACACCTTC	CASSFGTANYGYTF
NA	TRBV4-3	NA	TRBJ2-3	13	TGCGCCAGCAGCCACCTCAGCACAGATACGCAGTATTTT	CASSHLSTDTQYF
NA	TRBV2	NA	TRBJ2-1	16	TGTGCCAGCGGTCGGGACGGCCGGGGGGCCTTCAATGAGCAGTTCTTC	CASGRDGRGAFNEQFF
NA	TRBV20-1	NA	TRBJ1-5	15	TGCAGTGCTAGTAATTCGAGGGAGTCGAAAGGGCCCCAGCATTTT	CSASNSRESKGPQHF
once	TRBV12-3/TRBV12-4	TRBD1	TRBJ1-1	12	TGTGCCAGCTCGACAGGGGTCACTGAAGCTTTCTTT	CASSTGVTEAFF
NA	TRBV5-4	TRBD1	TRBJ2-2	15	TGTGCCAGCAGCTTGAGGGGGCTGAACACCGGGGAGCTGTTTTTT	CASSLRGLNTGELFF
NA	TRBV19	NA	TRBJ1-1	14	TGTGCCAGTAGCCCGACAGTGATGAACACTGAAGCTTTCTTT	CASSPTVMNTEAFF
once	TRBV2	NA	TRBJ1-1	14	TGTGCCAGCACCTCCTACTCGGGGTCAACTGAAGCTTTCTTT	CASTSYSGSTEAFF
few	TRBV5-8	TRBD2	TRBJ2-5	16	TGTGCCAGCAGCTTTCTTGTCGCGGGGGGTCGAGAGACCCAGTACTTC	CASSFLVAGGRETQYF
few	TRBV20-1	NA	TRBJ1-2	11	TGCAGTGCTTCAACAGACTATGGCTACACCTTC	CSASTDYGYTF
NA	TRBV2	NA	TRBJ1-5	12	TGTGCCAGCGGGGCAGGGAATCAGCCCCAGCATTTT	CASGAGNQPQHF
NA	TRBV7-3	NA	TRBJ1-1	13	TGTGCCAGCAGCTTAAGTGGGGCCACTGAAGCTTTCTTT	CASSLSGATEAFF
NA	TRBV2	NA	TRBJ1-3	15	TGTGCCAGCAGTGAATATGCGTTATCTGGAAACACCATATATTTT	CASSEYALSGNTIYF
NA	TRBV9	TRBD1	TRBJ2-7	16	TGTGCCAGCAGCATCGCCGGGACAGGGGGCTTCTACGAGCAGTACTTC	CASSIAGTGGFYEQYF
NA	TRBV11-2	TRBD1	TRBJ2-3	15	TGTGCCAGCAGCTTCTCGGGACAGCCCACAGATACGCAGTATTTT	CASSFSGQPTDTQYF
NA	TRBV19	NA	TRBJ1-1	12	TGTGCCAGTAGTATCGGGAACACTGAAGCTTTCTTT	CASSIGNTEAFF
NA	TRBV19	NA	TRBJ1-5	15	TGTGCCCCCCACCGAAGGGCCCCCACGGGGCAGCCCCAGCATTTT	CAPHRRAPTGQPQHF
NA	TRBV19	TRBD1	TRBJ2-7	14	TGTGCCAGTAGTAGGGACAGTTCCTTCTACGAGCAGTACTTC	CASSRDSSFYEQYF
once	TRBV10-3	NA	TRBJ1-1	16	TGTGCCATCAGTGAGATAAGTGGGGGGGTGAACACTGAAGCTTTCTTT	CAISEISGGVNTEAFF
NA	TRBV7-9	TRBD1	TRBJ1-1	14	TGTGCCAGCAGCTTCCAGGGGGTTGACACTGAAGCTTTCTTT	CASSFQGVDTEAFF
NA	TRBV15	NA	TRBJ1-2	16	TGTGCCACCAGCAGAGATCGGGGGATGAACGGGTATGGCTACACCTTC	CATSRDRGMNGYGYTF
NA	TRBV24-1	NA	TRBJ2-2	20	TGTGCCACCACTAAACAGGGCGGGCCTATGCCCTTCGCGAACACCGGGGAGCTGTTTTTT	CATTKQGGPMPFANTGELFF
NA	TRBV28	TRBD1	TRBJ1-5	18	TGTGCCAGCAGTTTTAGGGTCCGGGACAGGTATAGCAATCAGCCCCAGCATTTT	CASSFRVRDRYSNQPQHF
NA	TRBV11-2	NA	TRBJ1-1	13	TGTGCCAGCTGGGTAGGGGGGGCCACTGAAGCTTTCTTT	CASWVGGATEAFF
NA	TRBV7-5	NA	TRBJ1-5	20	TGTGCCAGAAGCTTTCCTCCGGGCGGCGGGATCCTTTATAGCAATCAGCCCCAGCATTTT	CARSFPPGGGILYSNQPQHF
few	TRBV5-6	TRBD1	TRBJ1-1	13	TGTGCCAGCAGCCCCCAGGGGGGCCGAGGAGCTTTCTTT	CASSPQGGRGAFF
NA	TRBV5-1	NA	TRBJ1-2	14	TGCGCCAGCAGCTTGGCCGACCGGGACTATGGCTACACCTTC	CASSLADRDYGYTF